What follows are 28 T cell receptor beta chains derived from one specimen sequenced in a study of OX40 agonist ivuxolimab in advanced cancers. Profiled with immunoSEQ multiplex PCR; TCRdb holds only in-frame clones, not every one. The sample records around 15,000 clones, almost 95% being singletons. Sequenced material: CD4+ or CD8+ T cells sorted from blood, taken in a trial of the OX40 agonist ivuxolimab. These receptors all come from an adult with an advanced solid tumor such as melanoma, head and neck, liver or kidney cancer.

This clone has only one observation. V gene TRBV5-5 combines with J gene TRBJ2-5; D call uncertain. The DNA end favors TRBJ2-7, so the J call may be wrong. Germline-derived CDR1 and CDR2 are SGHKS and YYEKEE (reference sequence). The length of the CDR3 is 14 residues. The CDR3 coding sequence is TGTGCCAGCAGCTTTTCGACGGTAACCTACGAGCAGTACTTC. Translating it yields CASSFSTVTYEQYF.

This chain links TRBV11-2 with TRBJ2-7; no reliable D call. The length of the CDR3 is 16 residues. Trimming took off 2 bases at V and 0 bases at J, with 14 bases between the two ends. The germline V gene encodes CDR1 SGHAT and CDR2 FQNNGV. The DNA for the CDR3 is TGTGCCAGCAGCTTAAGGGCAGCGCCGCCCTCCTACGAGCAGTACTTC. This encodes CASSLRAAPPSYEQYF.

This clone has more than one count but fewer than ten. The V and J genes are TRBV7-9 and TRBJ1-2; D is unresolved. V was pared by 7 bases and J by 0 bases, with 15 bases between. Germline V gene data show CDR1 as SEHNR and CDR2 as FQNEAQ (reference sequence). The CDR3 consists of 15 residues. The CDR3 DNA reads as TGTGCCAGCATACCAAGCGGCAGGTCTAACTATGGCTACACCTTC. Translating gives CASIPSGRSNYGYTF.

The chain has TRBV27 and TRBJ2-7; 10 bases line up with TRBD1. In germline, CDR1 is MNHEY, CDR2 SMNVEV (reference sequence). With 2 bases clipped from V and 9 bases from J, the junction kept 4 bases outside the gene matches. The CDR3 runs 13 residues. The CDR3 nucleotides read TGTGCCAGCAGTTTAGGACAGGGGGTAGGGCAGTACTTC. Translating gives CASSLGQGVGQYF.

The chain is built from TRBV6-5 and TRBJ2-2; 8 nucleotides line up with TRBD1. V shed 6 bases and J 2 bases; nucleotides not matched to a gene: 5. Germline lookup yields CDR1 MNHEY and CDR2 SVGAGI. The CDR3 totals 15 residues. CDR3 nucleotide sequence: TGTGCCAGCAGCCCGGACAGGGATAACACCGGGGAGCTGTTTTTT. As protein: CASSPDRDNTGELFF.

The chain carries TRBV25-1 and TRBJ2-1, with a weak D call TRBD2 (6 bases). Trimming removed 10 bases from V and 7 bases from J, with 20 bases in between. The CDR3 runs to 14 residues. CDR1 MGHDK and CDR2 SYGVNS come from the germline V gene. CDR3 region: CATSGTAFRNEQFF. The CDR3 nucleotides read TGTGCCACTTCCGGGACTGCGTTCCGGAATGAGCAGTTCTTC. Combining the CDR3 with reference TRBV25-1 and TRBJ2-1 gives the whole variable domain EADIYQTPRYLVIGTGKKITLECSQTMGHDKMYWYQQDPGMELHLIHYSYGVNSTEKGDLSSESTVSRIRTEHFPLTLESARPSHTSQYLCATSGTAFRNEQFFGPGTRLTVL.

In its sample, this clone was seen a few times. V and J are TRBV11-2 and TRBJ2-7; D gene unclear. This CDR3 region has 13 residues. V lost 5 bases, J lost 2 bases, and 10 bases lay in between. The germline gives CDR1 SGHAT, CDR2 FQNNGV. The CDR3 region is CASSPGGTYEQYF. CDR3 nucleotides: TGTGCCAGCAGCCCCGGTGGCACCTACGAGCAGTACTTC.

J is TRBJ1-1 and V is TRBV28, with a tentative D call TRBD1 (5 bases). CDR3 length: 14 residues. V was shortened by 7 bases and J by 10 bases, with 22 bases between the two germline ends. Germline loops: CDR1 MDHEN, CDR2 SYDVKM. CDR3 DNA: TGTGCCAGCACCCCCCACCGGGACTTCCGTCGAGCTTTCTTT. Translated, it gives CASTPHRDFRRAFF. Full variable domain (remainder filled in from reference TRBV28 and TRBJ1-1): DVKVTQSSRYLVKRTGEKVFLECVQDMDHENMFWYRQDPGLGLRLIYFSYDVKMKEKGDIPEGYSVSREKKERFSLILESASTNQTSMYLCASTPHRDFRRAFFGQGTRLTVV.

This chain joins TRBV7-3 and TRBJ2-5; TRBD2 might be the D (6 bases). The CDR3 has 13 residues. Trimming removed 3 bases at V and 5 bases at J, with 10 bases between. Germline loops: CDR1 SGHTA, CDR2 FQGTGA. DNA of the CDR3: TGTGCCAGCAGCTTTCGGGGGTGGGAGACCCAGTACTTC. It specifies CASSFRGWETQYF. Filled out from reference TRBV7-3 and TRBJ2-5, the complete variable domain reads GAGVSQTPSNKVTEKGKYVELRCDPISGHTALYWYRQSLGQGPEFLIYFQGTGAADDSGLPNDRFFAVRPEGSVSTLKIQRTERGDSAVYLCASSFRGWETQYFGPGTRLLVL.

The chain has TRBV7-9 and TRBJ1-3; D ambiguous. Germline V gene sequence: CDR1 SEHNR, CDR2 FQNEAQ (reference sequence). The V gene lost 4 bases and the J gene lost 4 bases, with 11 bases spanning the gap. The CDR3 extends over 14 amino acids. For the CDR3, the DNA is TGTGCCAGCAGCTCCACCGGCGGCGGAAACACCATATATTTT. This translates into CASSSTGGGNTIYF.

The CDR3 spells CASSRPMGYTF. DNA of the CDR3: TGTGCCAGCAGCCGCCCGATGGGCTACACCTTC. V is TRBV5-5 and J is TRBJ1-2; D gene uncertain. Between the trimmed V and J ends, which lost 4 bases and 8 bases, there was a span of 9 bases. Germline CDR1 reads SGHKS; CDR2 reads YYEKEE (reference sequence). The CDR3 has 11 residues.

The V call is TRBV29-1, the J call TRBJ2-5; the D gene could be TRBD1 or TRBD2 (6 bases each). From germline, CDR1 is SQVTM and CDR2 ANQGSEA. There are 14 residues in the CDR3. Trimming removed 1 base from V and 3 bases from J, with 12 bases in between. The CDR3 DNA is TGCAGCGTTGAAGGGGGGGCCTTAGAAGAGACCCAGTACTTC. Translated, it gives CSVEGGALEETQYF.

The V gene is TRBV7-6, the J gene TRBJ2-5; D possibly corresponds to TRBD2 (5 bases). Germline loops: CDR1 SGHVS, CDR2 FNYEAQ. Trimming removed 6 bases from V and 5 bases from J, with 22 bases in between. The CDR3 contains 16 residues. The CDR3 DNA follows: TGTGCCAGCAGTCTCCCACGACCTGGGTCGGGGGAGACCCAGTACTTC. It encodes CASSLPRPGSGETQYF.

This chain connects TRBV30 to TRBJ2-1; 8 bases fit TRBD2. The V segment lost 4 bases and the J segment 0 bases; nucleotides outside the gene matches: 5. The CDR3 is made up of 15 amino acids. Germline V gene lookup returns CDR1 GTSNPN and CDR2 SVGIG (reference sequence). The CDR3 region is CAWMRGASSYNEQFF. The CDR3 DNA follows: TGTGCCTGGATGCGGGGGGCAAGCTCCTACAATGAGCAGTTCTTC.

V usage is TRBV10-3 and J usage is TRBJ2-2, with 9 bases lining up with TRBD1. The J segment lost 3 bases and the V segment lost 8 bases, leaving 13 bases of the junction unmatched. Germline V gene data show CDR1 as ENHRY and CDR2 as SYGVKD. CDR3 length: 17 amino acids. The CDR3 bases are TGTGCCATCCCTACCCAACCGGGACAGGGAGACACCGGGGAGCTGTTTTTT. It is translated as CAIPTQPGQGDTGELFF.

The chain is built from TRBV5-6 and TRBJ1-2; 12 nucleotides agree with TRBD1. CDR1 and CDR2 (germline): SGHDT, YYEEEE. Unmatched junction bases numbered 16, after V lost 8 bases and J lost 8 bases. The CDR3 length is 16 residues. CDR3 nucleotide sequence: TGTGCCAGTAGGCCTCCGGGGGACAGGGGGCCGTCAGGCTACACCTTC. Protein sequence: CASRPPGDRGPSGYTF.

The chain's CDR3 is CASSQTLSSYNSPLHF. As DNA, the CDR3 is TGTGCCAGCAGTCAGACCCTAAGCTCCTATAATTCACCCCTCCACTTT. The gene calls are TRBV27 and TRBJ1-6; no clear D gene. V was clipped by 5 bases and J by 0 bases, with 11 bases between them. The CDR3 runs 16 residues. Germline-derived CDR1 and CDR2 are MNHEY and SMNVEV (reference sequence).

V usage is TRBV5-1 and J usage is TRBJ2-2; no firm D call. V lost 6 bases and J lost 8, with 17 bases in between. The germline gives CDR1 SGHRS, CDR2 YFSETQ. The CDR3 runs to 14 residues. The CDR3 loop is CASMENLISGELFF. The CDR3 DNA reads TGCGCCAGCATGGAAAATTTGATCTCTGGGGAGCTGTTTTTT.

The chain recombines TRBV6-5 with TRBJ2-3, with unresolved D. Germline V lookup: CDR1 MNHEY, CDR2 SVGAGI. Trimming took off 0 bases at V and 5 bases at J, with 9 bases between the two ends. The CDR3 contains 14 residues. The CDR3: CASSYSMDEDTQYF. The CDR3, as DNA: TGTGCCAGCAGTTACTCGATGGATGAAGATACGCAGTATTTT.

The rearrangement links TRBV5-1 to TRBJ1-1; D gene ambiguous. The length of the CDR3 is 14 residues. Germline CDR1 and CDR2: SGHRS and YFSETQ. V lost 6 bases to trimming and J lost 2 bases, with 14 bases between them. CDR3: CASIPDDPNTEAFF. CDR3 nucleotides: TGCGCCAGCATCCCGGACGATCCAAACACTGAAGCTTTCTTT.

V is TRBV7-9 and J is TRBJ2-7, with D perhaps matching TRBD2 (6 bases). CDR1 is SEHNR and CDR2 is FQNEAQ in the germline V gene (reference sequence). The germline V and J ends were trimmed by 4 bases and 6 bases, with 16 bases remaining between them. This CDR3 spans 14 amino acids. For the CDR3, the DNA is TGTGCCAGCAGCTCCGGACTACTTTCCCTCGAGCAGTACTTC. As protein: CASSSGLLSLEQYF.

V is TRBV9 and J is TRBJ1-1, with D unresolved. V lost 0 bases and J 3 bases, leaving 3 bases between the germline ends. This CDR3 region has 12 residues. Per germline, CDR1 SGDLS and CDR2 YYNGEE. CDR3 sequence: CASSVVDTEAFF. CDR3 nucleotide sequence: TGTGCCAGCAGCGTAGTGGACACTGAAGCTTTCTTT.

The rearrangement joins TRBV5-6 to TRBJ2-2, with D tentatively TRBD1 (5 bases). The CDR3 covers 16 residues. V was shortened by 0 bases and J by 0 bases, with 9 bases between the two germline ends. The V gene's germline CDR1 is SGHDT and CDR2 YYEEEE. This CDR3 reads CASSLGQGANTGELFF. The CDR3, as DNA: TGTGCCAGCAGCTTGGGTCAAGGGGCGAACACCGGGGAGCTGTTTTTT. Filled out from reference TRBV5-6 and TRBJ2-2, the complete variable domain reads DAGVTQSPTHLIKTRGQQVTLRCSPKSGHDTVSWYQQALGQGPQFIFQYYEEEERQRGNFPDRFSGHQFPNYSSELNVNALLLGDSALYLCASSLGQGANTGELFFGEGSRLTVL.

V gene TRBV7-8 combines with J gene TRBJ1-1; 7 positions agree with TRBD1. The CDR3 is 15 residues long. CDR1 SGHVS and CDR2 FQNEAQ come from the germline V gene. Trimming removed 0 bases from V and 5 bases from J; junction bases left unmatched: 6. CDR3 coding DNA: TGTGCCAGCAGCTTAGCCCAGGGGGTTAGGACTGAAGCTTTCTTT. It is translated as CASSLAQGVRTEAFF.

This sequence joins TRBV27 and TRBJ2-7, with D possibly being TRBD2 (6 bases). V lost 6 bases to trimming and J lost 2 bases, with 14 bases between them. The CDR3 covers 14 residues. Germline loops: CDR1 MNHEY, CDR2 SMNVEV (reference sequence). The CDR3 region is CASRPLGGAYEQYF. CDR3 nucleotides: TGTGCCAGCAGACCCCTAGGCGGGGCCTACGAGCAGTACTTC.

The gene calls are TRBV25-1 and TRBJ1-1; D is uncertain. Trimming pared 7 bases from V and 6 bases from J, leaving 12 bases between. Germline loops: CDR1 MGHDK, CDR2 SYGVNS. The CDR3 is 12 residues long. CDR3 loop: CASMGGNPEAFF. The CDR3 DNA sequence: TGTGCCAGCATGGGAGGAAACCCTGAAGCTTTCTTT.

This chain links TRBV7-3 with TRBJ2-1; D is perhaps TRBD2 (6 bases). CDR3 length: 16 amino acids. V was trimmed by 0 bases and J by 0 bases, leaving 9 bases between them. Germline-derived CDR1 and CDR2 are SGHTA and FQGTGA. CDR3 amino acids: CASSLTGRSSYNEQFF. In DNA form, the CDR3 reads TGTGCCAGCAGCTTAACAGGGAGGAGCTCCTACAATGAGCAGTTCTTC. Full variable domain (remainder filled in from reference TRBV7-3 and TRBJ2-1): GAGVSQTPSNKVTEKGKYVELRCDPISGHTALYWYRQSLGQGPEFLIYFQGTGAADDSGLPNDRFFAVRPEGSVSTLKIQRTERGDSAVYLCASSLTGRSSYNEQFFGPGTRLTVL.

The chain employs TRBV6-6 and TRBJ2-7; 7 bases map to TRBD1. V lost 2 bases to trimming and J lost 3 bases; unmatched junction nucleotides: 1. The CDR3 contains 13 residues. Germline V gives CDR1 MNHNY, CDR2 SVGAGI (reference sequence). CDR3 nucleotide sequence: TGTGCCAGCAGTTACGGGACAGACTACGAGCAGTACTTC. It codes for CASSYGTDYEQYF.